Presented here are 11 T cell receptor beta chains from one specimen sequenced in a study of cytomegalovirus exposure and HLA in healthy donors. In the PCR, 60 Vbeta and 13 Jbeta primers were used. Sequencing was performed with immunoSEQ multiplex PCR; in TCRdb, only in-frame clones are kept and a portion is missing. The table includes more than 100,000 clones, around 72% detected once. Material: PBMCs. All receptors come from a woman aged 40 to 50 in good health and CMV-seropositive.

This clone has a count of ten or more. The CDR3 sequence: CASSQDPDDSYNEQFF. CDR3 DNA sequence: TGCGCCAGCAGCCAAGATCCAGATGACTCCTACAATGAGCAGTTCTTC. V usage is TRBV4-3 and J usage is TRBJ2-1; D is unresolved. Germline V gives CDR1 LGHNA, CDR2 YSLEER. The CDR3 has 16 residues. V was trimmed by 0 bases and J by 0 bases, leaving 9 bases between them.

The chain carries TRBV27 and TRBJ1-1; 7 nucleotides match TRBD1. Germline V CDR1 and CDR2: MNHEY, SMNVEV (reference sequence). V shed 4 bases, J shed 5 bases, and the junction held 25 bases outside the gene matches. The CDR3 sequence is 20 residues long. For the CDR3, the DNA is TGTGCCAGCAGTTCGACCACTCGGGACAGTTTTTTAGGAGTGGGGACTGAAGCTTTCTTT. Its translation: CASSSTTRDSFLGVGTEAFF.

The chain has TRBV4-2 and TRBJ2-1; 8 bases are a match to TRBD1. V was pared by 4 bases and J by 2 bases, with 4 bases of the junction left unmatched. The germline CDR1 and CDR2 sequences are LGHNA and YNFKEQ. This CDR3 spans 15 amino acids. In DNA form, the CDR3 reads TGTGCCAGCAGCCGGCCGACAGGGGCCTACAATGAGCAGTTCTTC. This encodes CASSRPTGAYNEQFF.

The genes are TRBV18 and TRBJ1-2, with a weak D call TRBD1 (6 bases). Germline assignment: CDR1 KGHSH and CDR2 LQKENI. V was pared by 3 bases and J by 2 bases, with 10 bases between. This CDR3 has 14 residues. CDR3 loop: CASSPGQLNYGYTF. The DNA of the CDR3 is TGTGCCAGCTCACCTGGACAGTTAAACTATGGCTACACCTTC.

This chain links TRBV6-6 with TRBJ2-2; TRBD1 matches at 7 bases. J was trimmed by 6 bases and V by 4 bases; bases with no gene match: 5. This CDR3 is built from 14 residues. From germline, CDR1 is MNHNY and CDR2 SVGAGI (reference sequence). CDR3 residues: CASSSRQGAGELFF. Here the CDR3 DNA reads TGTGCCAGCAGTTCCCGACAGGGTGCCGGGGAGCTGTTTTTT.

The V and J genes are TRBV2 and TRBJ2-5; a weak D match, TRBD2 (6 bases). CDR1 SNHLY and CDR2 FYNNEI come from the germline V gene. The CDR3 consists of 14 residues. Trimming took off 1 base at V and 4 bases at J, with 10 bases between the two ends. The CDR3 nucleotides are TGTGCCAGCAGTGAAGTGGGAGGAGGAGAGACCCAGTACTTC. As protein: CASSEVGGGETQYF.

V is TRBV2 and J is TRBJ1-5; TRBD1 is a possible D gene (6 bases). The CDR3 sequence is 15 residues long. The germline V gene encodes CDR1 SNHLY and CDR2 FYNNEI. V lost 3 bases, J lost 5 bases, and 14 bases lay in between. Here the CDR3 DNA reads TGTGCCAGCAGTGATATCCGGACAGCTCATCAGCCCCAGCATTTT. Translated: CASSDIRTAHQPQHF. Full variable domain (missing parts from reference TRBV2 and TRBJ1-5): EPEVTQTPSHQVTQMGQEVILRCVPISNHLYFYWYRQILGQKVEFLVSFYNNEISEKSEIFDDQFSVERPDGSNFTLKIRSTKLEDSAMYFCASSDIRTAHQPQHFGDGTRLSIL.

The chain employs TRBV2 and TRBJ2-6; TRBD1 aligns across 7 bases. The CDR3 has 15 amino acids. Germline V gives CDR1 SNHLY, CDR2 FYNNEI. V shed 5 bases, J shed 0 bases, and the junction held 1 base outside the gene matches. The CDR3 coding sequence is TGTGCCAGCAGTTACAGGGGCTCTGGGGCCAACGTCCTGACTTTC. Its protein product is CASSYRGSGANVLTF.

V gene TRBV5-1 combines with J gene TRBJ2-2; D remains unclear. Trimming stripped 5 bases from V and 1 base from J, with 15 bases between. Germline assignment: CDR1 SGHRS and CDR2 YFSETQ. The length of the CDR3 is 16 residues. CDR3 sequence (DNA): TGCGCCAGCAGAGACCTCCGGGTCCAGAACACCGGGGAGCTGTTTTTT. Amino acid sequence: CASRDLRVQNTGELFF.

This clone was observed a handful of times. The chain is built from TRBV11-2 and TRBJ2-5; 8 bases map to TRBD2. The CDR3 has 14 residues. With V trimmed by 2 bases and J by 4 bases, 3 bases remained unmatched. Germline assignment: CDR1 SGHAT and CDR2 FQNNGV. The DNA for the CDR3 is TGTGCCAGCAGCTTAAGCCTAGCGGGAGAGACCCAGTACTTC. It yields the protein CASSLSLAGETQYF.

The chain joins TRBV29-1 to TRBJ1-3; TRBD1 is a possible D gene (6 bases). This CDR3 is 13 amino acids long. Deletions cut 3 bases from V and 2 bases from J, with 8 bases between. Looked up from germline, CDR1 is SQVTM and CDR2 is ANQGSEA. In DNA form, the CDR3 reads TGCAGCGTTGACGCAGGGGCTGGAAACACCATATATTTT. Its protein is CSVDAGAGNTIYF.